This T cell receptor beta chain emerged from a study of spatial heterogeneity in lung cancer. Study-wide background: Across the raw uncorrected reads, a unique TCR and UMI combination was observed, on average, more than ten times.

Time point meaning: sample taken at primary tumor resection. V dropped 6 bases and J dropped 10 bases, with 18 bases sitting between them. Germline V CDR1 and CDR2: MNHEY, SMNVEV (reference sequence). The CDR3 has 13 amino acids. TCRdb independently ran MiXCR on the 5' RACE reads; one entry per CDR3 protein. This sample carries about 100,000 distinct CDR3 sequences, under 4.5% of them seen once, and the ten largest clones take around 20%. This clonotype was seen many times. Its antigen is unidentified. Study results and limitations: Tumors with more nonsynonymous mutations had more expanded intratumoral alpha and beta TCRs.

The chain joins TRBV27 to TRBJ1-1; TRBD1 is a possible D gene (6 bases). The starting material was lung tumor tissue, obtained at surgery. The origin of this receptor is a male donor with early-stage non-small cell lung cancer. CDR3 nucleotides: TGTGCCAGCAGGACCGGGACATCGACCTCAGCTTTCTTT. Its protein product is CASRTGTSTSAFF.